The 23 T cell receptor beta chains presented below share a single source sample, sequenced in a study of OX40 agonist ivuxolimab in advanced cancers. Produced via immunoSEQ multiplex PCR; TCRdb's table is partial and in-frame only. This sample yields 60,000 to 70,000 clones, of which approximately 90% are seen a single time; approximately 2.6% belongs to the top ten. The source was CD4+ or CD8+ T cells sorted from blood, collected in a trial of the OX40 agonist ivuxolimab. The receptors originated from an adult with an advanced solid tumor such as melanoma, head and neck, liver or kidney cancer.

The DNA for the CDR3 is TGCGCCAGCAGCTGGTCCGGGAGCTCCTACAATGAGCAGTTCTTC. Protein: CASSWSGSSYNEQFF. The chain links TRBV5-1 to TRBJ2-1; D is possibly TRBD2 (6 bases). Germline loops: CDR1 SGHRS, CDR2 YFSETQ. V lost 3 bases, J lost 0 bases, and 10 bases lay in between. There are 15 residues in the CDR3.

This clone was seen a single time. This is likely a read error, given that the CDR3 carries no conserved phenylalanine or tryptophan at its end. The DNA is omitted, as the CDR3 cannot be located on it reliably, and the CDR3 follows TCRdb's listing. The chain carries TRBV7-2 and TRBJ1-2. The CDR3 has 9 residues if both end residues are counted. Per germline, CDR1 SGHTA and CDR2 FQGNSA. The CDR3 loop reads CASSLVVRM.

The chain carries TRBV29-1 and TRBJ2-1; the D is unclear. The germline V gene has CDR1 SQVTM and CDR2 ANQGSEA. The CDR3 has 13 residues. Trimming cost V 1 base and J 5 bases, with 9 bases left between them. CDR3 residues: CSVEAAVDNEQFF. The CDR3 DNA reads as TGCAGCGTTGAAGCGGCGGTTGACAATGAGCAGTTCTTC.

This sequence joins TRBV2 and TRBJ2-2; a possible D gene is TRBD2 (6 bases). The CDR3 totals 15 residues. CDR1 is SNHLY, CDR2 FYNNEI, per germline. V was pared by 6 bases and J by 3 bases, with 14 bases between. The CDR3 DNA reads as TGTGCCAGCAGGGGGAGGCTTCGGGACACCGGGGAGCTGTTTTTT. Translating gives CASRGRLRDTGELFF.

This chain links TRBV6-1 with TRBJ2-5; 7 nucleotides agree with TRBD1. The CDR3 runs 13 residues. V gave up 6 bases and J gave up 1 base; unmatched junction bases: 2. CDR1 is MNHNS, CDR2 SASEGT, per germline. The CDR3 loop reads CASRTGVQETQYF. CDR3 coding DNA: TGTGCCAGCAGAACAGGGGTCCAAGAGACCCAGTACTTC.

The rearrangement uses TRBV4-1 and TRBJ1-5, with TRBD1 as a possible D gene (5 bases). V shed 4 bases and J shed 4 bases, with 17 bases lying between them. This CDR3 spans 16 amino acids. Germline-derived CDR1 and CDR2 are MGHRA and YSYEKL. The CDR3 loop reads CASSLIRGGLNQPQHF. CDR3 in DNA: TGCGCCAGCAGCCTCATTCGGGGGGGACTGAATCAGCCCCAGCATTTT.

This clone was found once. The rearrangement joins TRBV28 to TRBJ2-7; 9 bases fit TRBD1. CDR1 and CDR2 (germline): MDHEN, SYDVKM. CDR3 size: 14 residues. V was pared by 5 bases and J by 3 bases, with 5 bases of the junction left unmatched. CDR3 sequence (DNA): TGTGCCAGCAGTCCCCGGGACAGGGTCTACGAGCAGTACTTC. Translated, it gives CASSPRDRVYEQYF.

This clone came up once. The chain couples TRBV6-6 to TRBJ1-2; maybe TRBD1 (5 bases). This CDR3 comprises 13 residues. Germline CDR1 MNHNY, CDR2 SVGAGI (reference sequence). V lost 7 bases to trimming and J lost 1 base, with 10 bases between them. CDR3 sequence (DNA): TGTGCCAGCACCCAGACAGTTAACTATGGCTACACCTTC. Translating gives CASTQTVNYGYTF.

The chain recombines TRBV11-2 with TRBJ2-5, with 10 bases that match TRBD2. The trim removed 3 bases at V and 5 bases at J, leaving 9 bases unmatched. The CDR3 contains 16 residues. Germline values: CDR1 SGHAT, CDR2 FQNNGV. CDR3 sequence reads: CASSLGLAKVGETQYF. The CDR3 DNA follows: TGTGCCAGCAGCTTGGGACTAGCGAAAGTGGGGGAGACCCAGTACTTC.

This clone came up once. The rearrangement joins TRBV11-3 to TRBJ2-2, with 12 bases matching TRBD2. V dropped 4 bases and J dropped 7; count of bases not matched to a gene: 7. This CDR3 region has 16 residues. The germline V gene encodes CDR1 SGHNT and CDR2 YENEEA. The CDR3 loop is CASSSSGRGPGGELFF. CDR3 bases: TGTGCCAGCAGCTCTAGCGGGAGGGGTCCAGGCGGGGAGCTGTTTTTT.

V is TRBV27 and J is TRBJ2-1, with 7 bases identical to TRBD2. The CDR3 spans 13 residues. V lost 6 bases and J lost 2; bases outside the gene matches: 1. Germline V gene lookup returns CDR1 MNHEY and CDR2 SMNVEV (reference sequence). The CDR3 nucleotides are TGTGCCAGCAGAGGACTAGCCTACAATGAGCAGTTCTTC. Translating it yields CASRGLAYNEQFF.

This clone turned up a few times. V gene TRBV28 combines with J gene TRBJ1-2; no definite D call. Per the germline V gene, CDR1 is MDHEN and CDR2 is SYDVKM. V gave up 6 bases and J gave up 2 bases, with 4 bases separating them. The CDR3 is 11 residues long. The CDR3 protein is CASSTNYGYTF. The CDR3 DNA reads as TGTGCCAGCAGCACGAACTATGGCTACACCTTC.

The chain links TRBV6-1 to TRBJ1-1, with 8 nucleotides matching TRBD1. There are 14 residues in the CDR3. The J segment lost 4 bases and the V segment lost 6 bases, leaving 7 bases of the junction unmatched. The germline V gene encodes CDR1 MNHNS and CDR2 SASEGT. For the CDR3, the DNA is TGTGCCAGCAGGGAACAGGGGGTTCGCACTGAAGCTTTCTTT. Translation gives CASREQGVRTEAFF.

This clone appeared a single time. The chain has TRBV6-5 and TRBJ2-1, with 8 bases aligning to TRBD2. Germline values: CDR1 MNHEY, CDR2 SVGAGI. The CDR3 is made up of 15 amino acids. Unmatched junction bases numbered 4, after V lost 4 bases and J lost 2 bases. This CDR3 reads CASSFRGGPYNEQFF. DNA for the CDR3: TGTGCCAGCAGTTTCCGGGGGGGCCCCTACAATGAGCAGTTCTTC.

V and J are TRBV6-5 and TRBJ1-2; TRBD1 matches at 8 bases. The CDR3 loop spans 15 amino acids. V was pared by 4 bases and J by 3 bases, with 7 bases of the junction left unmatched. Germline V gene data show CDR1 as MNHEY and CDR2 as SVGAGI. The CDR3 sequence: CASSLTPGGDYGYTF. CDR3 nucleotide sequence: TGTGCCAGCAGTTTAACCCCAGGGGGCGACTATGGCTACACCTTC.

This clone was recorded once. This sequence joins TRBV28 and TRBJ1-3, with a possible D match to TRBD1 (5 bases). V was pared by 6 bases and J by 9 bases, with 21 bases between. The CDR3 loop spans 15 amino acids. CDR1 MDHEN and CDR2 SYDVKM come from the germline V gene. CDR3 nucleotides: TGTGCCAGCAGACCCGGGACGGTGGTAGGGATCACCATATATTTT. Translation gives CASRPGTVVGITIYF.

This chain links TRBV29-1 with TRBJ2-7, with 7 bases aligning to TRBD1. CDR3 length: 17 residues. The germline CDR1 and CDR2 sequences are SQVTM and ANQGSEA. Losses at the gene ends were 6 bases for V and 0 bases for J; bases not matched to a gene: 17. The CDR3 DNA reads TGCAGCGTCGTAGTACCGGGACAGATCACCCTCTCCTACGAGCAGTACTTC. Its translation: CSVVVPGQITLSYEQYF.

The V gene is TRBV11-3, the J gene TRBJ2-7; 8 bases are shared with TRBD2. V shed 1 base, J shed 1 base, and the junction held 3 bases outside the gene matches. The CDR3 has 15 residues. Germline V gene lookup returns CDR1 SGHNT and CDR2 YENEEA. The CDR3 DNA reads TGTGCCAGCAGCTTAGGGGTAGCGGGGTCCTACGAGCAGTACTTC. Its translation is CASSLGVAGSYEQYF.

The CDR3, as DNA: TGTGCCAGCAGCGTACAGGGTCATGGCTACACCTTC. Protein: CASSVQGHGYTF. The chain recombines TRBV4-2 with TRBJ1-2; possibly TRBD1 for D (6 bases). V lost 5 bases, J lost 6 bases, and 10 bases lay in between. This CDR3 is 12 amino acids long. Germline values: CDR1 LGHNA, CDR2 YNFKEQ.

This chain links TRBV19 with TRBJ2-1; 11 bases match TRBD2. CDR1 LNHDA and CDR2 SQIVND come from the germline V gene (reference sequence). Trimming at V came to 6 bases and at J to 5 bases, leaving 9 bases not matched to a gene. The CDR3 has 16 residues. The CDR3 nucleotides are TGTGCCAGTAGGGGGAGGGGGACTAGCGGAGACAATGAGCAGTTCTTC. Amino acid sequence: CASRGRGTSGDNEQFF.

There are a few counts of this clone. This chain links TRBV18 with TRBJ2-5; TRBD2 matches at 7 bases. J gave up 2 bases and V 4 bases, and 7 bases lay outside the gene matches. Germline CDR1 reads KGHSH; CDR2 reads LQKENI. The CDR3 is 15 residues long. CDR3 amino acids: CASSQVGRGQETQYF. CDR3 DNA sequence: TGTGCCAGCTCACAAGTGGGGCGGGGGCAAGAGACCCAGTACTTC.

This clone was seen only once. V usage is TRBV19 and J usage is TRBJ2-1; D possibly uses TRBD1 or TRBD2 (9 bases each). Per germline, CDR1 LNHDA and CDR2 SQIVND (reference sequence). The CDR3 has 14 amino acids. V lost 5 bases and J 9 bases, leaving 17 bases between the germline ends. CDR3 in amino acids: CASSGTGRGGEQFF. The CDR3 DNA reads TGTGCCAGTAGTGGGACAGGGCGGGGGGGTGAGCAGTTCTTC.

The chain uses TRBV29-1 and TRBJ2-1; TRBD1 agrees at 9 bases. V lost 6 bases to trimming and J lost 2 bases; unmatched junction nucleotides: 5. Germline values: CDR1 SQVTM, CDR2 ANQGSEA. The CDR3 totals 14 residues. CDR3 nucleotide sequence: TGCAGCGTCGACCGGGACAGGGCCTACAATGAGCAGTTCTTC. Its translation is CSVDRDRAYNEQFF.